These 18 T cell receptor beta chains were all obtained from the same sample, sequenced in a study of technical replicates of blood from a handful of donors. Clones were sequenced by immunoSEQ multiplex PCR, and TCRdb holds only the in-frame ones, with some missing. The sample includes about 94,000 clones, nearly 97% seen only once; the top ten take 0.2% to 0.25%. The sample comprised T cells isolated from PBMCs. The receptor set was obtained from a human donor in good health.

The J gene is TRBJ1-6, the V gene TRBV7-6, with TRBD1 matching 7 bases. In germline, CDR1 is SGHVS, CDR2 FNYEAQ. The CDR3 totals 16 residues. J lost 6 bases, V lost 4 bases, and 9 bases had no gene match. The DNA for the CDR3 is TGTGCCAGCAGCTCGGCACTGACAGGGTTTAATTCACCCCTCCACTTT. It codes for CASSSALTGFNSPLHF. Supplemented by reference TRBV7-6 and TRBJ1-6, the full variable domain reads GAGVSQSPRYKVTKRGQDVALRCDPISGHVSLYWYRQALGQGPEFLTYFNYEAQQDKSGLPNDRFSAERPEGSISTLTIQRTEQRDSAMYRCASSSALTGFNSPLHFGNGTRLTVT.

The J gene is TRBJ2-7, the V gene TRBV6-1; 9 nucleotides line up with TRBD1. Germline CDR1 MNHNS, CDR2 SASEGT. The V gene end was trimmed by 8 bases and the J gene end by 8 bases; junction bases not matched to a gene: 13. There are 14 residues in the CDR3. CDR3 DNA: TGTGCCAGCGAAAGGGACAGGGCAAACATCAAGCAGTACTTC. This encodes CASERDRANIKQYF.

DNA for the CDR3: TGTGCCAGCAGTGAATTTGGCGGTGAGCAGTTCTTC. It translates to CASSEFGGEQFF. The chain carries TRBV2 and TRBJ2-1, with unresolved D. Trimming cost V 2 bases and J 9 bases, with 8 bases left between them. This CDR3 has 12 residues. Germline V gene lookup returns CDR1 SNHLY and CDR2 FYNNEI.

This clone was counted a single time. The CDR3: CASSQAWDRQPNQPQHF. Here the CDR3 DNA reads TGTGCCAGCAGCCAGGCTTGGGACAGACAACCCAATCAGCCCCAGCATTTT. This sequence joins TRBV7-9 and TRBJ1-5; 7 nucleotides match TRBD1. Trimming cost V 5 bases and J 3 bases; bases outside gene matches: 13. CDR3 length: 17 residues. Germline V gene lookup returns CDR1 SEHNR and CDR2 FQNEAQ (reference sequence).

In DNA form, the CDR3 reads TGTGCCAGCAGTGGTCGTCGTTCACCCCTCCACTTT. Translation: CASSGRRSPLHF. The rearrangement uses TRBV2 and TRBJ1-6; the D is unclear. Germline V gene data show CDR1 as SNHLY and CDR2 as FYNNEI. Trimming took off 4 bases at V and 9 bases at J, with 7 bases between the two ends. This CDR3 is built from 12 residues.

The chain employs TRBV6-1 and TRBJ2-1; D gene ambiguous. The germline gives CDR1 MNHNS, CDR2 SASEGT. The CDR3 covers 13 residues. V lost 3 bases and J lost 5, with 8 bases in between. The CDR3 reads CASSDKQDNEQFF. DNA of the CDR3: TGTGCCAGCAGTGATAAGCAGGACAATGAGCAGTTCTTC.

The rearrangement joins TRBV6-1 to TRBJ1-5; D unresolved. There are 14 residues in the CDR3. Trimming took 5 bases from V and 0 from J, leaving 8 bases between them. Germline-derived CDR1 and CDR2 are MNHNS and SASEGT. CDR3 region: CASSSEYSNQPQHF. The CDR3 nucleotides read TGTGCCAGCAGTAGCGAGTATAGCAATCAGCCCCAGCATTTT.

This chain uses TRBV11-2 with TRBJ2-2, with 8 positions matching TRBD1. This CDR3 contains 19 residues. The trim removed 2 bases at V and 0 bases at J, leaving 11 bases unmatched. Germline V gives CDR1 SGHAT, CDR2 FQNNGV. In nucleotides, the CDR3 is TGTGCCAGCAGCTTACGGCCCCCGGACAGGGAAGCGAACACCGGGGAGCTGTTTTTT. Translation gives CASSLRPPDREANTGELFF.

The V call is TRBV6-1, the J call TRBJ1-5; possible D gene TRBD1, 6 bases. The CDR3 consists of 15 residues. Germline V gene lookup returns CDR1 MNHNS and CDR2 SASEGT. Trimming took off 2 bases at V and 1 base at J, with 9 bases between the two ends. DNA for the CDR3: TGTGCCAGCAGTGAAAGAGGACAGAGCAATCAGCCCCAGCATTTT. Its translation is CASSERGQSNQPQHF.

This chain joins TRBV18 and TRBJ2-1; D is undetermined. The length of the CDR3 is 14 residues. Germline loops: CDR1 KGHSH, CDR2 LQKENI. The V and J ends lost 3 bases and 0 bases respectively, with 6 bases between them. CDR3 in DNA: TGTGCCAGCTCACCTCGCGACTCCTACAATGAGCAGTTCTTC. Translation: CASSPRDSYNEQFF.

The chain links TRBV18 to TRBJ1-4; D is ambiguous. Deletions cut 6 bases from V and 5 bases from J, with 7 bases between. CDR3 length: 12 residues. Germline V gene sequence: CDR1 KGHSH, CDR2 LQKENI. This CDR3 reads CASSPINEKLFF. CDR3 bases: TGTGCCAGCTCCCCAATAAATGAAAAACTGTTTTTT.

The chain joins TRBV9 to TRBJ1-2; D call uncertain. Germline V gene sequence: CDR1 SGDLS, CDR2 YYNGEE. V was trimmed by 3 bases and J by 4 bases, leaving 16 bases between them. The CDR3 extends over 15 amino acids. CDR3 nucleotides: TGTGCCAGCAGCGCCCGACATACCCTCGGCTATGGCTACACCTTC. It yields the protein CASSARHTLGYGYTF.

The CDR3 here is CASGGQGSTGELFF. CDR3 bases: TGTGCCAGTGGGGGACAGGGATCAACCGGGGAGCTGTTTTTT. The rearrangement links TRBV5-4 to TRBJ2-2; 9 positions match TRBD1. Germline CDR1 and CDR2: SGHNT and YYREEE (reference sequence). The CDR3 extends over 14 amino acids. Trimming removed 8 bases from V and 5 bases from J; junction bases left unmatched: 7.

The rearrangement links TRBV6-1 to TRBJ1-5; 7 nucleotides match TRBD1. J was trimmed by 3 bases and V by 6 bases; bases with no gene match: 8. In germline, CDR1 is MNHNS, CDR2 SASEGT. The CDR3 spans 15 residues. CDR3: CASRRTGANNQPQHF. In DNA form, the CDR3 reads TGTGCCAGCAGAAGAACAGGGGCCAACAATCAGCCCCAGCATTTT.

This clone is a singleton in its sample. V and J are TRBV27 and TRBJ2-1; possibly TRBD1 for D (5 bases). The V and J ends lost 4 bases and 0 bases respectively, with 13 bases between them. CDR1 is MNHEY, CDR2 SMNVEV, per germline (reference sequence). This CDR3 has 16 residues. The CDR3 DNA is TGTGCCAGCAGTTGGACAACGGAAAGCTCCTACAATGAGCAGTTCTTC. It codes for CASSWTTESSYNEQFF.

The CDR3 spells CASSGQTLGYEQYF. The CDR3 DNA reads TGTGCCAGCAGCGGACAGACCCTAGGCTACGAGCAGTACTTC. V gene TRBV6-5 combines with J gene TRBJ2-7, with D possibly TRBD1 on 6 matching bases. Germline V gene sequence: CDR1 MNHEY, CDR2 SVGAGI. The CDR3 consists of 14 residues. V lost 6 bases and J lost 3, with 15 bases in between.

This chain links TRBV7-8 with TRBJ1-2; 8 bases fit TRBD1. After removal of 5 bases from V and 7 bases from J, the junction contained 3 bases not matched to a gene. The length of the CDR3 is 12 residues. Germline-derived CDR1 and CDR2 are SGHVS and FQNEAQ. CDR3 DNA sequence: TGTGCCAGCAGCCCCGGGACAGGTGGCTACACCTTC. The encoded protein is CASSPGTGGYTF.

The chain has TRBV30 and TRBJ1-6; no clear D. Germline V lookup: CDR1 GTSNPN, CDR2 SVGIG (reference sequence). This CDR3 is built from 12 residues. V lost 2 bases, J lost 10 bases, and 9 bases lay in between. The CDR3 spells CAWSFAVSPLHF. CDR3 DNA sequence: TGTGCCTGGAGTTTTGCGGTGTCACCCCTCCACTTT.